Each of the 22 T cell receptor beta chains below was sequenced from the same sample in a study of T cell responses to AZD1222 COVID-19 vaccine (dated by TCRdb to 2020 to 2023). The method was the immunoSEQ multiplex PCR assay. As stored in TCRdb, this immuneACCESS dataset retains in-frame rearrangements with V and J assigned. A fraction of the clones does not appear; measured against another copy, unresolved V genes explain less than half of the discrepancy, and the remainder lacks a known reason. This sample is represented by about 130,000 clones; approximately 86% of them were singletons. The ten largest clones take up less than 15% of the sample. Reading the label with the study, this specimen's time point is: baseline before first vaccination. The sample consisted of peripheral blood, taken on day 0 of AZD1222 vaccination. These receptor sequences come from an adult in good health.

The CDR3 DNA reads as TGTGCCAGTAGTATTAGAGCGGGGGGGCATAATGAGCAGTTCTTC. Translation gives CASSIRAGGHNEQFF. J is TRBJ2-1 and V is TRBV19, with TRBD2 identical over 10 bases. Germline CDR1 LNHDA, CDR2 SQIVND (reference sequence). There are 15 residues in the CDR3. Trimming at V came to 3 bases and at J to 7 bases, leaving 6 bases not matched to a gene.

This chain joins TRBV15 and TRBJ1-2; 9 bases align to TRBD1. Germline V gene sequence: CDR1 LNHNV, CDR2 YYDKDF (reference sequence). V shed 0 bases, J shed 7 bases, and the junction held 3 bases outside the gene matches. The CDR3 has 14 residues. As DNA, the CDR3 is TGTGCCACCAGCAGAGAACAACAGGGGGCTGGCTACACCTTC. It specifies CATSREQQGAGYTF.

V usage is TRBV5-4 and J usage is TRBJ2-7, with no clear D. The CDR3 consists of 13 residues. The germline CDR1 and CDR2 sequences are SGHNT and YYREEE (reference sequence). Trimming took off 3 bases at V and 3 bases at J, with 10 bases between the two ends. The CDR3 is CASSSREDYEQYF. CDR3 DNA sequence: TGTGCCAGCAGCTCCAGAGAGGACTACGAGCAGTACTTC.

This clone was seen a few times. The chain combines TRBV2 with TRBJ1-2; D is undetermined. This CDR3 has 13 amino acids. Trimming removed 7 bases at V and 8 bases at J, with 17 bases between. Germline-derived CDR1 and CDR2 are SNHLY and FYNNEI. This CDR3 is CASTITESNGYTF. The CDR3 DNA reads TGTGCCAGCACCATCACCGAAAGTAACGGCTACACCTTC.

The chain employs TRBV9 and TRBJ1-4, with D possibly TRBD1 on 6 matching bases. Germline CDR1 and CDR2: SGDLS and YYNGEE. This CDR3 has 15 amino acids. Trimming cost V 4 bases and J 7 bases, with 17 bases left between them. The CDR3 sequence: CASSPTRGGGEKLFF. CDR3 sequence (DNA): TGTGCCAGCAGCCCCACTAGGGGAGGGGGTGAAAAACTGTTTTTT.

The V call is TRBV6-6, the J call TRBJ1-5, with 7 bases fitting TRBD1. In germline, CDR1 is MNHNY, CDR2 SVGAGI (reference sequence). The CDR3 length is 15 residues. The V and J ends lost 6 bases and 4 bases, in that order; junction bases with no gene match: 9. Written as DNA, the CDR3 is TGTGCCAGCAGCCTGGGACAGACCTATAATCAGCCCCAGCATTTT. Its translation is CASSLGQTYNQPQHF.

This clone occurred once. The chain employs TRBV28 and TRBJ1-2; 7 bases line up with TRBD1. V shed 5 bases, J shed 4 bases, and the junction held 1 base outside the gene matches. Germline values: CDR1 MDHEN, CDR2 SYDVKM. The CDR3 has 12 amino acids. In DNA, the CDR3 is TGTGCCAGCAGTCGGACAGGCTATGGCTACACCTTC. This translates into CASSRTGYGYTF.

The rearrangement links TRBV19 to TRBJ1-5, with D maybe TRBD1 (5 bases). The length of the CDR3 is 14 residues. V was cut by 4 bases and J by 3 bases, with 10 bases left in between. The germline gives CDR1 LNHDA, CDR2 SQIVND (reference sequence). The CDR3 is CASSRDGFNQPQHF. The CDR3 bases are TGTGCCAGTAGTAGGGACGGATTCAATCAGCCCCAGCATTTT. The variable domain in full, completed from reference TRBV19 and TRBJ1-5, reads DGGITQSPKYLFRKEGQNVTLSCEQNLNHDAMYWYRQDPGQGLRLIYYSQIVNDFQKGDIAEGYSVSREKKESFPLTVTSAQKNPTAFYLCASSRDGFNQPQHFGDGTRLSIL.

The rearrangement uses TRBV30 and TRBJ1-2, with TRBD1 matching 7 bases. The CDR3 runs 13 residues. The V gene end was trimmed by 2 bases and the J gene end by 5 bases; junction bases not matched to a gene: 5. Germline CDR1 is GTSNPN and CDR2 is SVGIG (reference sequence). CDR3 sequence (DNA): TGTGCCTGGAGTCCCGGGACAGCTTATGGCTACACCTTC. Protein sequence: CAWSPGTAYGYTF.

The chain links TRBV4-1 to TRBJ1-6; unclear D gene. Trimming took off 4 bases at V and 3 bases at J, with 13 bases between the two ends. The CDR3 contains 16 residues. The germline V gene has CDR1 MGHRA and CDR2 YSYEKL. The CDR3 here is CASSPLGQDYNSPLHF. CDR3 nucleotide sequence: TGCGCCAGCAGCCCGCTGGGTCAGGACTATAATTCACCCCTCCACTTT.

The chain links TRBV6-2 or TRBV6-3 to TRBJ1-5, with 7 bases lining up with TRBD1. Germline lookup yields CDR1 MNHEY and CDR2 SVGEGT. V shed 5 bases and J 1 base; nucleotides not matched to a gene: 2. The CDR3 has 14 residues. CDR3 amino acids: CASSRTGSNQPQHF. The CDR3 coding sequence is TGTGCCAGCAGTCGGACAGGAAGCAATCAGCCCCAGCATTTT.

The rearrangement uses TRBV5-6 and TRBJ1-1; D gene unclear. The germline V and J ends were trimmed by 4 bases and 7 bases, with 8 bases remaining between them. CDR1 is SGHDT and CDR2 is YYEEEE in the germline V gene. There are 11 residues in the CDR3. The CDR3 nucleotides are TGTGCCAGCAGCCTCGGTATTGAAGCTTTCTTT. This gives the protein CASSLGIEAFF.

This chain's CDR3 is CASSHGFLGQGEKLFF. The CDR3 DNA reads as TGCGCCAGCAGCCACGGCTTTCTGGGACAGGGCGAAAAACTGTTTTTT. The chain combines TRBV5-1 with TRBJ1-4; 9 bases line up with TRBD1. Trimming cost V 4 bases and J 8 bases; bases outside gene matches: 12. Germline V gene lookup returns CDR1 SGHRS and CDR2 YFSETQ. This CDR3 is 16 amino acids long.

The chain has TRBV24-1 and TRBJ2-1; no reliable D call. Trimming took off 9 bases at V and 0 bases at J, with 5 bases between the two ends. Looked up from germline, CDR1 is KGHDR and CDR2 is SFDVKD. The CDR3 spans 12 residues. CDR3: CATQNSYNEQFF. CDR3 DNA sequence: TGTGCCACCCAAAACTCCTACAATGAGCAGTTCTTC.

The CDR3 DNA is TGTGCCATCAGTGAGTCGCGGCAGGGCAACACCGGGGAGCTGTTTTTT. It encodes CAISESRQGNTGELFF. The chain links TRBV10-3 to TRBJ2-2; a weak D match, TRBD1 (5 bases). Trimming pared 0 bases from V and 2 bases from J, leaving 10 bases between. The germline V gene encodes CDR1 ENHRY and CDR2 SYGVKD. The CDR3 runs to 16 residues.

This clone was observed once. The gene calls are TRBV18 and TRBJ1-1; D is unclear. CDR3 length: 16 residues. Germline CDR1 and CDR2: KGHSH and LQKENI. The germline V and J ends were trimmed by 6 bases and 0 bases, with 17 bases remaining between them. Here the CDR3 reads CASSSIAGGLNTEAFF. DNA for the CDR3: TGTGCCAGCTCGAGCATAGCGGGAGGGTTGAACACTGAAGCTTTCTTT.

This chain uses TRBV21-1 with TRBJ1-3; the table's D call TRBD1 went unverified against the DNA. TRBV21-1 is annotated as a pseudogene. The CDR3 is 15 residues long. The CDR3 sequence is CASPCSGGSGNTIYF. The CDR3, as DNA: TGTGCCAGTCCCTGTTCAGGGGGCTCTGGAAACACCATATATTTT.

The chain carries TRBV11-1 and TRBJ2-5, with a tentative D call TRBD1 (6 bases). The CDR3 loop spans 14 amino acids. Germline assignment: CDR1 SGHAT and CDR2 FQDESV (reference sequence). Trimming took 1 base from V and 5 from J, leaving 11 bases between them. CDR3 bases: TGTGCCAGCAGCTTAGACAGGGCAGGGGAGACCCAGTACTTC. Its translation is CASSLDRAGETQYF.

The V and J genes are TRBV2 and TRBJ2-5, with TRBD1 identical over 7 bases. The ends lost 7 bases at V and 4 bases at J; junction bases unmatched: 15. The CDR3 has 16 amino acids. Germline assignment: CDR1 SNHLY and CDR2 FYNNEI. CDR3 bases: TGTGCCAGCACGCTACAGGGGTCTTTACTACGAGAGACCCAGTACTTC. Encoded protein: CASTLQGSLLRETQYF.

V and J are TRBV10-3 and TRBJ1-6; TRBD1 is a possible D gene (5 bases). Trimming pared 7 bases from V and 9 bases from J, leaving 16 bases between. The CDR3 is made up of 14 amino acids. Germline lookup yields CDR1 ENHRY and CDR2 SYGVKD. The CDR3 DNA follows: TGTGCCATCACCAGGGATTCGGATGGTTCACCCCTCCACTTT. Translated, it gives CAITRDSDGSPLHF.

V and J are TRBV27 and TRBJ2-5; unclear D gene. Germline V gene sequence: CDR1 MNHEY, CDR2 SMNVEV (reference sequence). This CDR3 has 11 amino acids. With 6 bases removed from V and 5 bases from J, the gap between germline ends came to 7 bases. The CDR3: CASRYGETQYF. In nucleotides, the CDR3 is TGTGCCAGCAGATACGGGGAGACCCAGTACTTC.

The chain recombines TRBV7-2 with TRBJ1-3, with 8 positions matching TRBD1. J was trimmed by 0 bases and V by 5 bases; bases with no gene match: 6. This CDR3 comprises 16 residues. Germline CDR1 and CDR2: SGHTA and FQGNSA. The CDR3 reads CASSPQGASSGNTIYF. The DNA of the CDR3 is TGTGCCAGCAGCCCTCAGGGGGCGAGCTCTGGAAACACCATATATTTT.